One sample yielded the 8 T cell receptor beta chains listed below, sequenced in a study of T cells after yellow fever vaccination. Via MiXCR, TCRdb re-called the 5' RACE reads, giving one row per CDR3 protein. The sample includes approximately 510,000 distinct CDR3 sequences, 21% of them seen just once. Sequencing used PBMCs, obtained about 21 days after the first yellow fever vaccination. The receptor set was obtained from a man between 18 and 35 years old who received the YFV17D yellow fever vaccine.

The chain is built from TRBV7-3 and TRBJ2-4; D is undetermined. V lost 4 bases, J lost 9 bases, and 13 bases lay in between. This CDR3 region has 13 residues. The germline gives CDR1 SGHTA, CDR2 FQGTGA. For the CDR3, the DNA is TGTGCCAGCAGCTCCTCACCCCCCGGCATTCAGTACTTC. Protein sequence: CASSSSPPGIQYF. The entire variable domain, with the rest obtained from reference TRBV7-3 and TRBJ2-4, is as follows: GAGVSQTPSNKVTEKGKYVELRCDPISGHTALYWYRQSLGQGPEFLIYFQGTGAADDSGLPNDRFFAVRPEGSVSTLKIQRTERGDSAVYLCASSSSPPGIQYFGAGTRLSVL.

This clonotype was seen a few times. This chain links TRBV7-9 with TRBJ2-6; D unresolved. V lost 4 bases to trimming and J lost 4 bases, with 8 bases between them. The CDR3 is made up of 14 amino acids. The germline CDR1 and CDR2 sequences are SEHNR and FQNEAQ (reference sequence). CDR3 DNA sequence: TGTGCCAGCAGCTCCCCTCTCGGGGCCAACGTCCTGACTTTC. Translation: CASSSPLGANVLTF.

V and J are TRBV5-4 and TRBJ2-3, with 7 bases matching TRBD2. The germline CDR1 and CDR2 sequences are SGHNT and YYREEE (reference sequence). J lost 1 base, V lost 1 base, and 6 bases had no gene match. The CDR3 spans 16 residues. The CDR3 loop is CASSLRASGRTDTQYF. The CDR3 coding sequence is TGTGCCAGCAGCTTGAGGGCTAGCGGACGCACAGATACGCAGTATTTT.

V usage is TRBV12-3 or TRBV12-4 and J usage is TRBJ2-4; no reliable D call. There are 11 residues in the CDR3. The ends were cut back, 3 bases at V and 7 bases at J, with 4 bases in the middle. CDR3: CASSLANIQYF. The CDR3 nucleotides are TGTGCCAGCAGTTTGGCGAACATTCAGTACTTC.

V and J are TRBV4-3 and TRBJ1-2; D call uncertain. Trimming removed 3 bases at V and 2 bases at J, with 13 bases between. This CDR3 has 15 residues. Per germline, CDR1 LGHNA and CDR2 YSLEER. CDR3 bases: TGCGCCAGCAGCCAGGAAGTGACGGTAAACTATGGCTACACCTTC. This codes for CASSQEVTVNYGYTF.

The V and J genes are TRBV20-1 and TRBJ2-6; 7 bases are shared with TRBD1. With V trimmed by 6 bases and J by 4 bases, 6 bases remained unmatched. The CDR3 is made up of 14 amino acids. CDR1 and CDR2 from the germline V gene are DFQATT and SNEGSKA (reference sequence). DNA of the CDR3: TGCAGTGCAATACAGGGGAACGGGGCCAACGTCCTGACTTTC. As protein: CSAIQGNGANVLTF.

The chain links TRBV20-1 to TRBJ2-3; D remains ambiguous. Germline V gene sequence: CDR1 DFQATT, CDR2 SNEGSKA (reference sequence). The CDR3 is 14 amino acids. Trimming removed 5 bases at V and 0 bases at J, with 12 bases between. CDR3 amino acids: CSAPLTWSTDTQYF. The CDR3 DNA reads TGCAGTGCTCCACTAACCTGGAGCACAGATACGCAGTATTTT.

This clonotype was picked up a small number of times. The V gene is TRBV4-2, the J gene TRBJ2-7; tentatively, D is TRBD1 or TRBD2 (5 bases each). CDR1 is LGHNA, CDR2 YNFKEQ, per germline. The CDR3 length is 14 residues. Trimming took off 1 base at V and 4 bases at J, with 11 bases between the two ends. This chain's CDR3 is CASSQVGGGYEQYF. CDR3 bases: TGTGCCAGCAGCCAAGTTGGGGGTGGGTACGAGCAGTACTTC.